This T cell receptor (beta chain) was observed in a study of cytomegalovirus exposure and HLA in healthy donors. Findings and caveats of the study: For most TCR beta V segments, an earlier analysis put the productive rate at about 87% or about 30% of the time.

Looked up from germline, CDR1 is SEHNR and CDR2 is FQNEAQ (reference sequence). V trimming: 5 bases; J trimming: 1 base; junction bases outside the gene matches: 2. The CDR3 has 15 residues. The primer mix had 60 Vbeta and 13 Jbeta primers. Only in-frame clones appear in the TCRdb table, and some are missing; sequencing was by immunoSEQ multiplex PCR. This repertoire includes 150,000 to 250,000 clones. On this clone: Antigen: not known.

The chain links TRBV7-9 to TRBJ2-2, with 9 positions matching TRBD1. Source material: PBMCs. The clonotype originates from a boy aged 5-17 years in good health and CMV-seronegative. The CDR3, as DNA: TGTGCCAGCAGCCCGGGACAGGGGAACACCGGGGAGCTGTTTTTT. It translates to CASSPGQGNTGELFF.